These 28 T cell receptor beta chains came from one sample sequenced in a study of tumor-infiltrating lymphocytes in primary liver carcinoma. The tissue used was unsorted bulk material of roughly 17-32 mg. RNA and DNA were co-extracted from it with the AllPrep DNA/RNA mini kit. TCR beta cDNA was made from approximately 540 ng total RNA with a constant-region primer. What produced the TCR beta libraries was three nested multiplex PCR rounds using slightly modified ARM-PCR. A C-beta reverse primer was combined with TRBV1-TRBV30 forward primers in the first two PCR rounds, and each round had around 11 cycles. MiXCR, applied by TCRdb to the multiplex PCR reads, yields one record per CDR3 protein. The table lists just over 20,000 distinct CDR3 sequences, 65% to 85% of them singletons. The sample comprised liver tumor tissue from sampling region 4. Subset given: tumor region T4, right-lateral pole. The receptors derive from a woman aged 25 to 39 with primary liver carcinoma and hepatitis B virus infection.

The chain recombines TRBV21-1 with TRBJ2-2; the table names TRBD1, a call not compared with the DNA. TRBV21-1 is deemed a pseudogene. This CDR3 has 16 residues. The CDR3 loop is CASSKKDRARIGELFF. DNA for the CDR3: TGTGCCAGCAGCAAGAAGGACAGGGCCCGCATCGGGGAGTTGTTTTTT.

This clonotype was seen a few times. The junction departs from the called germline gene at one end, perhaps through a read error. J is TRBJ2-1 and V is TRBV11-2; TRBD2 matches 8 bases. This CDR3 has 14 residues. From germline, CDR1 is SGHAT and CDR2 FQNNGV. DNA for the CDR3: TGTGCCAGCAGCCTCGGGGGGGCGTGGAATGAGCACTTCTTT. Amino acid sequence: CASSLGGAWNEHFF.

The V call is TRBV4-1, the J call TRBJ1-2; 8 bases are shared with TRBD1. Trimming cost V 0 bases and J 4 bases; bases outside gene matches: 4. The germline gives CDR1 MGHRA, CDR2 YSYEKL. The CDR3 contains 15 residues. The CDR3 is CASSQDRQGAYGYTF. The CDR3 bases are TGCGCCAGCAGCCAAGACCGGCAGGGGGCCTATGGCTACACCTTC.

As to this clonotype: At one end the junction does not follow the germline gene, possibly because of a read error. The chain is built from TRBV7-9 and TRBJ2-2; tentative D call: TRBD2 (7 bases). Germline assignment: CDR1 SEHNR and CDR2 FQNEAQ (reference sequence). This CDR3 contains 14 residues. CDR3 residues: CASSLTPREGELFF. As DNA, the CDR3 is TGTGCCAGCAGCTTGACACCTAGGGAGGGGGAGCTGTTTTTC. Using reference TRBV7-9 and TRBJ2-2 for the parts outside the CDR3, the full variable domain is DTGVSQNPRHKITKRGQNVTFRCDPISEHNRLYWYRQTLGQGPEFLTYFQNEAQLEKSRLLSDRFSAERPKGSFSTLEIQRTEQGDSAMYLCASSLTPREGELFFGEGSRLTVL.

This clonotype was recorded at least ten times. The V call is TRBV11-3, the J call TRBJ2-3; D is unclear. V dropped 6 bases and J dropped 2 bases, with 3 bases sitting between them. From germline, CDR1 is SGHNT and CDR2 YENEEA. The CDR3 has 11 amino acids. The CDR3 sequence is CASRYTDTQYF. The DNA for the CDR3 is TGTGCCAGCAGATACACAGATACGCAGTATTTT.

Regarding this clonotype: The junction departs from the called germline gene at one end, perhaps through a read error. The genes are TRBV5-6 and TRBJ1-1; TRBD1 is a possible D gene (6 bases). Looked up from germline, CDR1 is SGHDT and CDR2 is YYEEEE. There are 13 residues in the CDR3. The CDR3 bases are TGTGCCAGCAACTTTTGGGGCCGCAGGGGAGCTTTATTT. Translated, it gives CASNFWGRRGALF.

There are a few counts of this clonotype. The rearrangement links TRBV12-3 or TRBV12-4 to TRBJ2-2, with 7 bases fitting TRBD1. Trimming removed 3 bases from V and 8 bases from J; junction bases left unmatched: 3. The length of the CDR3 is 13 residues. The CDR3 DNA follows: TGTGCCAGCAGTTTGACAGGGATTGGGGAGCTGTTTTTT. Encoded protein: CASSLTGIGELFF.

A remark on this clonotype: Sequence at one end of the junction differs from germline and may be a read error. The genes are TRBV11-1 and TRBJ1-1, with TRBD1 as a possible D gene (5 bases). The germline V gene has CDR1 SGHAT and CDR2 FQDESV (reference sequence). This CDR3 has 14 residues. The CDR3 nucleotides are TGTACCAGCGGCTTCGGGCAGGGCTACACTGAATCTTTCTTT. The encoded protein is CTSGFGQGYTESFF.

Regarding this clonotype: The junction differs from germline at one of its ends, possibly a read error. The chain couples TRBV11-2 to TRBJ2-3; D unresolved. Germline values: CDR1 SGHAT, CDR2 FQNNGV. The CDR3 covers 13 residues. The CDR3 DNA reads as TGTGCCAGCAGCCTACAGCGTGGAGATACGCTGTATTTT. This translates into CASSLQRGDTLYF.

On this clonotype itself: Because the CDR3 is missing its conserved closing phenylalanine or tryptophan, this is likely a read error. This chain connects TRBV11-2 to TRBJ2-3; no firm D call. Trimming cost V 5 bases and J 2 bases, with 11 bases left between them. This CDR3 region has 14 residues. Per the germline V gene, CDR1 is SGHAT and CDR2 is FQNNGV. The CDR3 DNA sequence: TGTGCCAGCAGCCAACAAGCTCACACAGATACGCAGTATTTA. The encoded protein is CASSQQAHTDTQYL.

This clonotype was picked up one time. One end of the junction varies from germline; a read error may be responsible. The gene calls are TRBV11-2 and TRBJ2-7; D unresolved. CDR3 length: 12 residues. The germline V gene has CDR1 SGHAT and CDR2 FQNNGV. CDR3 coding DNA: TGTGTCAGCTGCATAGGGTACCACGAGCAGTACTTT. This gives the protein CVSCIGYHEQYF.

A remark on this clonotype: One end of the junction varies from germline; a read error may be responsible. The DNA for the CDR3 is TGTGTCAGCAGCCGAACGGCTAGCACAGATACGCAGTATTTT. This gives the protein CVSSRTASTDTQYF. The chain has TRBV11-2 and TRBJ2-3; D gene uncertain. This CDR3 is built from 14 residues. Germline CDR1 and CDR2: SGHAT and FQNNGV.

Turning to this clonotype: A junction end diverges from the germline sequence, so it may reflect a read error. J is TRBJ2-7 and V is TRBV4-3; 7 positions agree with TRBD2. Germline V lookup: CDR1 LGHNA, CDR2 YSLEER. The CDR3 sequence is 15 residues long. Here the CDR3 DNA reads TGCGCCAGCAGCCTAGATCGATGGATAGGGCGGGAGCAGTATTTC. This sequence encodes CASSLDRWIGREQYF.

Comments on this clonotype: Sequence at one end of the junction differs from germline and may be a read error. The chain is built from TRBV11-2 and TRBJ2-3; D possibly corresponds to TRBD1 (5 bases). CDR1 is SGHAT, CDR2 FQNNGV, per germline. The CDR3 sequence is 16 residues long. CDR3 sequence (DNA): TGTGTCAGCAGCCGGACACGTCAGGGAAGGGGAGATACGCAGTATTTT. This translates into CVSSRTRQGRGDTQYF.

This clonotype was seen at least ten times. The rearrangement uses TRBV29-1 and TRBJ1-1; D is perhaps TRBD1 (6 bases). Germline V gene lookup returns CDR1 SQVTM and CDR2 ANQGSEA. Between the trimmed V and J ends, which lost 5 bases and 0 bases, there was a span of 10 bases. The CDR3 is made up of 13 amino acids. The CDR3 DNA follows: TGCAGCGTTCGACAGGCCCTGAACACTGAAGCTTTCTTT. Protein sequence: CSVRQALNTEAFF.

This clonotype showed up just once. One junction end does not reproduce the germline sequence, and a read error may be involved. The chain couples TRBV6-5 to TRBJ1-2; weak D call: TRBD1 (6 bases). The CDR3 is 15 amino acids. Germline lookup yields CDR1 MNHEY and CDR2 SVGAGI. The CDR3 here is CAARDKAMSRGGYTF. In DNA form, the CDR3 reads TGTGCCGCCCGGGACAAGGCGATGAGTAGAGGTGGCTACACCTTT.

As to this clonotype: One end of the junction varies from germline; a read error may be responsible. The rearrangement uses TRBV28 and TRBJ2-3, with D unresolved. Looked up from germline, CDR1 is MDHEN and CDR2 is SYDVKM. CDR3 length: 17 residues. Written as DNA, the CDR3 is TGTGCCAGGAGTTTTGACACTATGATGTGGGGCACAGATACGCAGTATTTT. It yields the protein CARSFDTMMWGTDTQYF.

The chain joins TRBV6-1 to TRBJ2-2; D is perhaps TRBD1 or TRBD2 (6 bases each). Germline lookup yields CDR1 MNHNS and CDR2 SASEGT. This CDR3 has 19 amino acids. Trimming took off 9 bases at V and 1 base at J, with 27 bases between the two ends. Here the CDR3 DNA reads TGTGCCAGTAATGAAACCCTTCCCGGGGGCGCCGAGAACACCGGGGAGCTGTTTTTT. Protein product: CASNETLPGGAENTGELFF.

On this clonotype: A much larger clone differs by one base, so this may be a read error. CDR3 nucleotide sequence: TGTGCCAGCGGCTTGACTAGCGCGACGAACAATGAGCAGTTCTTC. This codes for CASGLTSATNNEQFF. The gene calls are TRBV7-3 and TRBJ2-1; the match to TRBD2 covers 8 bases. Germline CDR1 reads SGHTA; CDR2 reads FQGTGA. The CDR3 totals 15 residues.

Worth noting for this clonotype: The CDR3 does not close with the conserved phenylalanine or tryptophan, likely indicating a read error. The chain links TRBV11-1 to TRBJ2-7; D not resolved. The V gene's germline CDR1 is SGHAT and CDR2 FQDESV (reference sequence). The CDR3 loop spans 13 amino acids. The CDR3: CVSSLGYLREQYY. DNA for the CDR3: TGTGTCAGCAGCTTGGGATACCTCCGTGAGCAGTACTAC.

Notes on this clonotype: A read error may be the cause here, since a much bigger clone is one base away. J is TRBJ2-1 and V is TRBV7-2, with 12 positions matching TRBD2. The germline gives CDR1 SGHTA, CDR2 FQGNSA. CDR3 length: 19 residues. The J segment lost 5 bases and the V segment lost 4 bases, leaving 15 bases of the junction unmatched. CDR3 sequence (DNA): TGTGCCAGCAGCTACGGACTAGCGGGAATCCTTCTCCCAAACAATGAGCAGTTCTTC. Translated, it gives CASSYGLAGILLPNNEQFF.

Concerning this clonotype: The junction and the germline gene differ at one end; a read error may be behind it. The J gene is TRBJ1-3, the V gene TRBV11-2; the D gene is possibly TRBD1 (6 bases). Looked up from germline, CDR1 is SGHAT and CDR2 is FQNNGV. The CDR3 loop spans 15 amino acids. In DNA, the CDR3 is TGTACCAGCAGCTTAAACAGGGAGACTGGAAACATCATATATTTT. This sequence encodes CTSSLNRETGNIIYF. Combining the CDR3 with reference TRBV11-2 and TRBJ1-3 gives the whole variable domain EAGVAQSPRYKIIEKRQSVAFWCNPISGHATLYWYQQILGQGPKLLIQFQNNGVVDDSQLPKDRFSAERLKGVDSTLKIQPAKLEDSAVYLCTSSLNRETGNIIYFGEGSWLTVV.

For this clonotype: Because the CDR3 is missing its conserved closing phenylalanine or tryptophan, this is likely a read error. The chain carries TRBV6-2 or TRBV6-3 and TRBJ2-1; the D is unclear. The CDR3 covers 11 residues. The V end was cut by 5 bases, the J end by 8 bases, with 7 bases between. Germline CDR1 and CDR2: MNHEY and SVGEGT. Written as DNA, the CDR3 is TGTGCCAGCAGTGACGGCGATGAGCAGTTCTAC. Amino acids: CASSDGDEQFY.

A word on this clonotype: An end of the junction differs from the germline gene, which may be a read error. V is TRBV7-8 and J is TRBJ2-3; no reliable D call. Germline CDR1 reads SGHVS; CDR2 reads FQNEAQ. CDR3 length equals 13 residues. The CDR3 is CASSSLASDKQYF. The CDR3 region has the DNA TGTGCCAGCAGCTCACTTGCATCAGATAAGCAGTATTTT. The whole variable domain, remainder taken from reference TRBV7-8 and TRBJ2-3, is GAGVSQSPRYKVAKRGQDVALRCDPISGHVSLFWYQQALGQGPEFLTYFQNEAQLDKSGLPSDRFFAERPEGSVSTLKIQRTQQEDSAVYLCASSSLASDKQYFGPGTRLTVL.

To note about this clonotype: Germline is not matched at one junction end, which may reflect a read error. The V call is TRBV5-6, the J call TRBJ2-7, with TRBD1 matching 8 bases. The CDR3 contains 13 residues. In germline, CDR1 is SGHDT, CDR2 YYEEEE. Written as DNA, the CDR3 is TGTACCAGCAGCCTATGGACAGGGCTATCGCAGTACTTC. Translated, it gives CTSSLWTGLSQYF.

Comments on this clonotype: The CDR3 ends on some other residue instead of the conserved phenylalanine or tryptophan, so this is likely a read error. The CDR3 is CARSETLPWGAANTGELFL. For the CDR3, the DNA is TGTGCCAGGAGTGAAACCCTTCCCTGGGGCGCCGCGAACACCGGGGAGCTGTTTCTT. The rearrangement uses TRBV6-1 and TRBJ2-2, with a weak D call TRBD1 (5 bases). There are 19 residues in the CDR3. Germline loops: CDR1 MNHNS, CDR2 SASEGT.

V and J are TRBV6-1 and TRBJ1-6, with D possibly matching TRBD1 (5 bases). CDR1 and CDR2 from the germline V gene are MNHNS and SASEGT. V lost 2 bases and J lost 14, with 19 bases in between. This CDR3 spans 15 amino acids. CDR3 nucleotides: TGTGCCAGCAGTGAACAGGGTGACAGCGGCTCATCCCTCCACTTT. It codes for CASSEQGDSGSSLHF.

This chain links TRBV29-1 with TRBJ1-2, with D maybe TRBD1 (6 bases). V lost 4 bases and J 12 bases, leaving 24 bases between the germline ends. Germline-derived CDR1 and CDR2 are SQVTM and ANQGSEA. CDR3 length equals 14 residues. The CDR3 here is CSVGGGGQTYGHTF. CDR3 nucleotide sequence: TGCAGCGTTGGAGGAGGAGGACAGACCTACGGCCACACCTTC.